The 10 T cell receptor beta chains listed next were all sequenced from one sample in a study of T cells in Graves' hyperthyroidism and ophthalmopathy. RNA transcripts yielded amplified TCR beta CDR3 regions. An initial round of RT-PCR targeting the TCR CDR3 relied on the HTBI primer set. Via MiXCR, TCRdb re-called the multiplex PCR reads, giving one row per CDR3 protein. This sample carries fewer than 350,000 distinct CDR3 sequences, 18% of them seen once, and the ten largest clones take 15% to 19%. Sequencing was carried out using blood. The origin of the receptors is a woman in her 40s with Graves' ophthalmopathy.

This clonotype was seen ten or more times. J is TRBJ2-3 and V is TRBV7-9; TRBD1 agrees at 9 bases. The CDR3 consists of 17 residues. After removal of 5 bases from V and 2 bases from J, the junction contained 11 bases not matched to a gene. Germline CDR1 reads SEHNR; CDR2 reads FQNEAQ (reference sequence). CDR3 loop: CASSPPFRDRATDTQYF. The CDR3 region has the DNA TGTGCCAGCAGCCCCCCGTTTAGGGACAGGGCCACAGATACGCAGTATTTT.

This clonotype was recorded many times. The chain couples TRBV4-3 to TRBJ2-5; D call uncertain. Germline V CDR1 and CDR2: LGHNA, YSLEER. This CDR3 contains 14 residues. Between the trimmed V and J ends, which lost 0 bases and 5 bases, there was a span of 10 bases. CDR3 nucleotides: TGCGCCAGCAGCCAAGATCGCACAAGGGAGACCCAGTACTTC. Translation: CASSQDRTRETQYF.

This clonotype was seen many times. The chain joins TRBV6-1 to TRBJ2-7; possibly TRBD2 for D (6 bases). The V gene's germline CDR1 is MNHNS and CDR2 SASEGT. The V gene lost 8 bases and the J gene lost 3 bases, with 8 bases spanning the gap. The CDR3 is 11 amino acids. CDR3 amino acids: CASAEGYEQYF. The CDR3 nucleotides read TGTGCCAGCGCGGAGGGCTACGAGCAGTACTTC.

This clonotype was observed a few times. V is TRBV15 and J is TRBJ1-2; the D is unclear. Germline V gene sequence: CDR1 LNHNV, CDR2 YYDKDF (reference sequence). V was trimmed by 4 bases and J by 5 bases, leaving 23 bases between them. The CDR3 loop spans 17 amino acids. The CDR3 loop is CATSISFGVLEDYGYTF. The CDR3 region has the DNA TGTGCCACCAGCATTTCCTTCGGGGTTCTGGAAGATTATGGCTACACCTTC.

For the CDR3, the DNA is TGTGCCAGCAGTACGGGACTAGCGGGATTGAATGAGCAGTACTTC. Translating it yields CASSTGLAGLNEQYF. This chain uses TRBV12-3 or TRBV12-4 with TRBJ2-7; the match to TRBD2 covers 13 bases. CDR3 length: 15 amino acids. The ends lost 5 bases at V and 7 bases at J; junction bases unmatched: 8.

This clonotype was seen at least ten times. The chain combines TRBV30 with TRBJ1-1, with D perhaps matching TRBD1 (5 bases). V was cut by 6 bases and J by 0 bases, with 8 bases left in between. CDR3 length equals 12 residues. CDR1 is GTSNPN, CDR2 SVGIG, per germline (reference sequence). CDR3 nucleotide sequence: TGTGCCTGTGGGACGGTGAACACTGAAGCTTTCTTT. Its protein product is CACGTVNTEAFF. Combining the CDR3 with reference TRBV30 and TRBJ1-1 gives the whole variable domain SQTIHQWPATLVQPVGSPLSLECTVEGTSNPNLYWYRQAAGRGLQLLFYSVGIGQISSEVPQNLSASRPQDRQFILSSKKLLLSDSGFYLCACGTVNTEAFFGQGTRLTVV.

This clonotype was counted many times. The chain's CDR3 is CASSLLGAATAEAFF. The CDR3 DNA follows: TGTGCCAGCAGCTTGTTAGGAGCTGCCACCGCTGAAGCTTTCTTT. This chain joins TRBV5-5 and TRBJ1-1; D ambiguous. The CDR3 has 15 amino acids. Per germline, CDR1 SGHKS and CDR2 YYEKEE (reference sequence). V lost 1 base to trimming and J lost 6 bases, with 16 bases between them.

This clonotype has a count of ten or more. This chain joins TRBV6-5 and TRBJ1-1; 7 bases match TRBD1. Trimming at V came to 8 bases and at J to 2 bases, leaving 5 bases not matched to a gene. This CDR3 has 13 residues. Germline V CDR1 and CDR2: MNHEY, SVGAGI. The CDR3 spells CASPGTANTEAFF. DNA for the CDR3: TGTGCCAGCCCAGGGACAGCCAACACTGAAGCTTTCTTT.

The chain links TRBV6-1 to TRBJ1-2; D is uncertain. Looked up from germline, CDR1 is MNHNS and CDR2 is SASEGT. This CDR3 is 12 amino acids long. Between the trimmed V and J ends, which lost 7 bases and 4 bases, there was a span of 10 bases. CDR3 region: CASTPGGYGYTF. DNA for the CDR3: TGTGCCAGCACCCCCGGAGGCTATGGCTACACCTTC.

The chain employs TRBV19 and TRBJ2-2; 8 nucleotides agree with TRBD1. This CDR3 spans 15 amino acids. J gave up 6 bases and V 1 base, and 4 bases lay outside the gene matches. In germline, CDR1 is LNHDA, CDR2 SQIVND (reference sequence). Written as DNA, the CDR3 is TGTGCCAGTAGTATAGTCAGGGGGCGACCCGGGGAGCTGTTTTTT. This translates into CASSIVRGRPGELFF.